The 17 T cell receptor beta chains reported below all come from one sample, sequenced in a study of sequential checkpoint blockade in melanoma. The assay was immunoSEQ multiplex PCR, and TCRdb's table has in-frame clones only and misses some. The top ten clones hold 40% to 50% of a sample with 4,000 to 6,500 clones, under 60% of them seen once. The treatment here: randomized to nivolumab then ipilimumab (arm A) or the reverse (arm B). This specimen was CD8+ T cells sorted from blood (inferred from file names), taken from a patient given nivolumab and ipilimumab in sequence. These receptor sequences come from a human donor with melanoma.

This clone came up a few times. V usage is TRBV10-2 and J usage is TRBJ2-1, with D possibly TRBD1 on 5 matching bases. CDR3 length: 12 residues. Trimming pared 3 bases from V and 7 bases from J, leaving 7 bases between. Germline V CDR1 and CDR2: WSHSY, SAAADI. The CDR3 coding sequence is TGCGCCAGCAGTGACAGGGTAAATGAGCAGTTCTTC. Translation: CASSDRVNEQFF.

V gene TRBV5-1 combines with J gene TRBJ2-2, with TRBD2 matching over 12 bases. From germline, CDR1 is SGHRS and CDR2 YFSETQ. The CDR3 length is 19 residues. The V gene end was trimmed by 0 bases and the J gene end by 3 bases; junction bases not matched to a gene: 9. The CDR3 is CASSLAGLAGGPYTGELFF. DNA of the CDR3: TGCGCCAGCAGCTTGGCCGGGCTAGCGGGGGGGCCTTACACCGGGGAGCTGTTTTTT. Supplemented by reference TRBV5-1 and TRBJ2-2, the full variable domain reads KAGVTQTPRYLIKTRGQQVTLSCSPISGHRSVSWYQQTPGQGLQFLFEYFSETQRNKGNFPGRFSGRQFSNSRSEMNVSTLELGDSALYLCASSLAGLAGGPYTGELFFGEGSRLTVL.

This rearrangement joins TRBV7-9 to TRBJ2-1; tentatively, D is TRBD2 (6 bases). The V gene's germline CDR1 is SEHNR and CDR2 FQNEAQ (reference sequence). The length of the CDR3 is 15 residues. V was shortened by 1 base and J by 0 bases, with 7 bases between the two germline ends. CDR3 coding DNA: TGTGCCAGCAGCTTAGTGGGGGGCTCCTACAATGAGCAGTTCTTC. This codes for CASSLVGGSYNEQFF.

A few counts support this clone. The chain is built from TRBV5-1 and TRBJ2-7; TRBD2 matches at 9 bases. Germline V CDR1 and CDR2: SGHRS, YFSETQ. The CDR3 has 15 residues. Unmatched junction bases numbered 10, after V lost 4 bases and J lost 5 bases. The CDR3 DNA sequence: TGCGCCAGCAGCCAAGACGGGCTAGCGGGGAACGAGCAGTACTTC. Its protein is CASSQDGLAGNEQYF.

This chain links TRBV27 with TRBJ2-1, with 7 positions matching TRBD2. The ends lost 8 bases at V and 5 bases at J; junction bases unmatched: 21. The CDR3 extends over 18 amino acids. CDR1 and CDR2 (germline): MNHEY, SMNVEV (reference sequence). This chain's CDR3 is CASGSQSGAQTRDNEQFF. In DNA, the CDR3 is TGTGCCAGCGGCTCTCAAAGCGGGGCCCAAACCAGAGACAATGAGCAGTTCTTC.

This clone turned up a few times. This rearrangement joins TRBV10-1 to TRBJ2-7, with D possibly matching TRBD1 (5 bases). V lost 3 bases to trimming and J lost 2 bases, with 11 bases between them. Per the germline V gene, CDR1 is WNHNN and CDR2 is SYGVQD (reference sequence). The CDR3 is made up of 14 amino acids. DNA for the CDR3: TGCGCCAGCAGTGATTCGGCAGGGCCCTACGAGCAGTACTTC. Its translation: CASSDSAGPYEQYF.

V usage is TRBV27 and J usage is TRBJ2-7, with D maybe TRBD2 (5 bases). Germline V gene sequence: CDR1 MNHEY, CDR2 SMNVEV (reference sequence). Trimming took 2 bases from V and 6 from J, leaving 11 bases between them. The CDR3 covers 13 residues. The CDR3 DNA reads as TGTGCCAGCAGTTTAATGGGAGTGGGCGAGCAGTACTTC. It translates to CASSLMGVGEQYF.

The V call is TRBV29-1, the J call TRBJ1-1; tentatively, D is TRBD1 (5 bases). This CDR3 is built from 12 residues. Germline V CDR1 and CDR2: SQVTM, ANQGSEA. The germline V and J ends were trimmed by 4 bases and 5 bases, with 11 bases remaining between them. CDR3 in amino acids: CSVGGHGTEAFF. The CDR3 DNA reads as TGCAGCGTTGGGGGCCACGGGACTGAAGCTTTCTTT.

V and J are TRBV9 and TRBJ1-5, with unresolved D. CDR3 size: 13 residues. Germline assignment: CDR1 SGDLS and CDR2 YYNGEE. Trimming removed 7 bases at V and 2 bases at J, with 10 bases between. CDR3 in amino acids: CASGEVGNQPQHF. In DNA form, the CDR3 reads TGTGCCAGCGGGGAGGTGGGCAATCAGCCCCAGCATTTT.

This rearrangement joins TRBV6-6 to TRBJ2-3; the match to TRBD2 covers 7 bases. CDR1 and CDR2 (germline): MNHNY, SVGAGI (reference sequence). The CDR3 extends over 14 amino acids. Trimming removed 8 bases from V and 1 base from J; junction bases left unmatched: 6. The CDR3 DNA reads TGTGCCAGCTCTGTGGGGAGGGGCACAGATACGCAGTATTTT. This sequence encodes CASSVGRGTDTQYF.

The chain recombines TRBV2 with TRBJ2-7; D is unclear. CDR1 SNHLY and CDR2 FYNNEI come from the germline V gene. V dropped 2 bases and J dropped 3 bases, with 8 bases sitting between them. The CDR3 is 13 amino acids. The CDR3 DNA reads TGTGCCAGCAGTGAAAGCCCGTACTACGAGCAGTACTTC. Translation: CASSESPYYEQYF. Full variable domain (rest looked up from reference TRBV2 and TRBJ2-7): EPEVTQTPSHQVTQMGQEVILRCVPISNHLYFYWYRQILGQKVEFLVSFYNNEISEKSEIFDDQFSVERPDGSNFTLKIRSTKLEDSAMYFCASSESPYYEQYFGPGTRLTVT.

The gene calls are TRBV6-4 and TRBJ2-5; TRBD2 matches at 9 bases. The germline gives CDR1 MRHNA, CDR2 SNTAGT. This CDR3 contains 15 residues. Trimming at V came to 5 bases and at J to 5 bases, leaving 9 bases not matched to a gene. The CDR3 loop reads CASSPQAGGQETQYF. CDR3 in DNA: TGTGCCAGCAGTCCGCAGGCGGGGGGGCAGGAGACCCAGTACTTC.

This chain links TRBV27 with TRBJ1-2; D perhaps matches TRBD1 (5 bases). Trimming left V 3 bases short and J 7 bases short, with 12 bases between. Germline-derived CDR1 and CDR2 are MNHEY and SMNVEV (reference sequence). The CDR3 consists of 13 residues. The CDR3 DNA is TGTGCCAGCAGTTTTGGGCAGGGTGGTGGCTACACCTTC. Protein sequence: CASSFGQGGGYTF.

This chain connects TRBV27 to TRBJ1-1; tentatively, D is TRBD1 (5 bases). Germline loops: CDR1 MNHEY, CDR2 SMNVEV (reference sequence). The CDR3 length is 14 residues. The ends were cut back, 6 bases at V and 4 bases at J, with 15 bases in the middle. CDR3 nucleotide sequence: TGTGCCAGCAGGCAGCCAAGGGGAGGCACTGAAGCTTTCTTT. As protein: CASRQPRGGTEAFF.

The V call is TRBV6-6, the J call TRBJ2-3; the D is unclear. Per the germline V gene, CDR1 is MNHNY and CDR2 is SVGAGI (reference sequence). The V end lost 3 bases, the J end lost 2 bases, and 6 bases lay between the germline ends. The CDR3 runs 13 residues. CDR3 sequence: CASSYGPTDTQYF. In nucleotides, the CDR3 is TGTGCCAGCAGTTATGGCCCCACAGATACGCAGTATTTT.

The chain carries TRBV6-1 and TRBJ2-3; D perhaps matches TRBD2 (7 bases). This CDR3 comprises 14 residues. Germline assignment: CDR1 MNHNS and CDR2 SASEGT. Trimming stripped 10 bases from V and 5 bases from J, with 19 bases between. CDR3 DNA: TGTGCCATTCGGCGGGGGCCCCGCCAAGATACGCAGTATTTT. Encoded protein: CAIRRGPRQDTQYF.

The V call is TRBV11-3, the J call TRBJ2-7, with D perhaps TRBD1 (7 bases). The V end lost 1 base, the J end lost 6 bases, and 10 bases lay between the germline ends. The CDR3 loop spans 13 amino acids. Germline V gene sequence: CDR1 SGHNT, CDR2 YENEEA. This CDR3 is CASSLGQGGEQYF. CDR3 nucleotide sequence: TGTGCCAGCAGCTTAGGACAGGGAGGCGAGCAGTACTTC. The full variable domain, completed using reference TRBV11-3 and TRBJ2-7, is EAGVVQSPRYKIIEKKQPVAFWCNPISGHNTLYWYLQNLGQGPELLIRYENEEAVDDSQLPKDRFSAERLKGVDSTLKIQPAELGDSAVYLCASSLGQGGEQYFGPGTRLTVT.